These 15 T cell receptor beta chains came from one sample sequenced in a study of T cell responses to AZD1222 COVID-19 vaccine. This table comes from immunoSEQ multiplex PCR, and its TCRdb copy is limited to in-frame clones, with some not included. Here the sample spans about 78,000 clones, over 75% being singletons. Here the sequenced sample was peripheral blood, taken on day 0 of MenACWY control vaccination. These receptors were collected from an adult in good health.

The chain has TRBV19 and TRBJ2-1; 9 positions match TRBD1. This CDR3 comprises 14 residues. Germline loops: CDR1 LNHDA, CDR2 SQIVND (reference sequence). V lost 3 bases, J lost 3 bases, and 0 bases stayed unmatched. For the CDR3, the DNA is TGTGCCAGTAGTATGGGACAGGGCTACAATGAGCAGTTCTTC. It codes for CASSMGQGYNEQFF.

Only a few counts were recorded for this clone. This rearrangement joins TRBV5-4 to TRBJ1-5; the match to TRBD1 covers 7 bases. Unmatched junction bases numbered 14, after V lost 4 bases and J lost 1 base. The germline V gene encodes CDR1 SGHNT and CDR2 YYREEE (reference sequence). This CDR3 comprises 18 residues. The CDR3 DNA is TGTGCCAGCAGCAAGACCCAGGGGGAAGGAAGGAGCAATCAGCCCCAGCATTTT. This gives the protein CASSKTQGEGRSNQPQHF.

The chain is built from TRBV4-1 and TRBJ1-4; no clear D. Germline V gives CDR1 MGHRA, CDR2 YSYEKL. Trimming took off 0 bases at V and 8 bases at J, with 13 bases between the two ends. The CDR3 is made up of 15 amino acids. Written as DNA, the CDR3 is TGCGCCAGCAGCCAAGATGACAAGGGTCTGGAAAAACTGTTTTTT. This translates into CASSQDDKGLEKLFF.

This rearrangement joins TRBV3-1 (or the pseudogene TRBV3-2) to TRBJ2-5; 13 positions match TRBD2. CDR1 LGHDT and CDR2 YNNKEL come from the germline V gene (reference sequence). Trimming removed 2 bases from V and 5 bases from J; junction bases left unmatched: 14. The CDR3 totals 19 residues. This CDR3 is CASSQKRLAGGSGAETQYF. The CDR3 bases are TGTGCCAGCAGCCAAAAGCGACTAGCGGGGGGATCGGGAGCTGAGACCCAGTACTTC.

The CDR3 spells CASSQLPGPNTEAFF. In DNA, the CDR3 is TGCGCCAGCAGCCAATTGCCGGGACCGAACACTGAAGCTTTCTTT. This chain uses TRBV4-1 with TRBJ1-1, with D maybe TRBD1 (5 bases). The CDR3 has 15 amino acids. V was pared by 2 bases and J by 1 base, with 11 bases between. Germline V CDR1 and CDR2: MGHRA, YSYEKL.

The chain recombines TRBV5-6 with TRBJ1-2; no reliable D call. Germline CDR1 and CDR2: SGHDT and YYEEEE. V lost 2 bases and J lost 1, with 6 bases in between. The CDR3 length is 13 residues. CDR3 residues: CASSFGSNYGYTF. In DNA, the CDR3 is TGTGCCAGCAGCTTTGGTAGTAACTATGGCTACACCTTC.

V and J are TRBV7-9 and TRBJ2-5; D possibly corresponds to TRBD2 (6 bases). The CDR3 length is 16 residues. Germline V gene sequence: CDR1 SEHNR, CDR2 FQNEAQ (reference sequence). Between the trimmed V and J ends, which lost 5 bases and 2 bases, there was a span of 18 bases. CDR3 amino acids: CASSPPGLGRQETQYF. CDR3 nucleotides: TGTGCCAGCAGCCCCCCGGGCCTGGGGAGGCAAGAGACCCAGTACTTC.

This chain joins TRBV12-5 and TRBJ2-6; D is tentatively TRBD1 or TRBD2 (5 bases each). In germline, CDR1 is LGHNT, CDR2 FRNRAP. V lost 6 bases to trimming and J lost 4 bases, with 7 bases between them. The CDR3 spans 13 residues. The CDR3 region has the DNA TGTGCTAGTGGGGGGACCGGGGCCAACGTCCTGACTTTC. Its protein is CASGGTGANVLTF.

This clone was picked up a small number of times. This sequence joins TRBV14 and TRBJ2-5, with 7 bases matching TRBD1. Germline values: CDR1 SGHDN, CDR2 FVKESK. This CDR3 spans 14 amino acids. J gave up 4 bases and V 4 bases, and 6 bases lay outside the gene matches. The CDR3 DNA reads as TGTGCCAGCAGCCCCAGGGGGTACGGAGAGACCCAGTACTTC. Translation: CASSPRGYGETQYF.

In its sample, this clone was seen once. The V and J genes are TRBV3-1 (or the pseudogene TRBV3-2) and TRBJ1-4; D possibly corresponds to TRBD1 (5 bases). Trimming pared 0 bases from V and 11 bases from J, leaving 13 bases between. The CDR3 runs to 14 residues. CDR1 LGHDT and CDR2 YNNKEL come from the germline V gene (reference sequence). This CDR3 reads CASSQEGAGGKLFF. The CDR3 coding sequence is TGTGCCAGCAGCCAAGAAGGCGCGGGGGGGAAACTGTTTTTT.

The V gene is TRBV6-6, the J gene TRBJ1-2; D is possibly TRBD1 (6 bases). Germline loops: CDR1 MNHNY, CDR2 SVGAGI (reference sequence). The CDR3 length is 15 residues. Trimming removed 2 bases at V and 4 bases at J, with 14 bases between. CDR3 residues: CASSYPTTGFYGYTF. DNA of the CDR3: TGTGCCAGCAGTTACCCGACCACAGGGTTCTATGGCTACACCTTC.

This clone was recorded a few times. This sequence joins TRBV9 and TRBJ1-2; 9 bases agree with TRBD1. The germline gives CDR1 SGDLS, CDR2 YYNGEE. The CDR3 length is 16 residues. Unmatched junction bases numbered 7, after V lost 0 bases and J lost 4 bases. CDR3 sequence: CASSVGPGQGRYGYTF. The CDR3 coding sequence is TGTGCCAGCAGCGTAGGACCGGGACAGGGCCGCTATGGCTACACCTTC.

This clone has only a few counts. This sequence joins TRBV19 and TRBJ1-6; tentatively, D is TRBD1 (5 bases). The germline gives CDR1 LNHDA, CDR2 SQIVND (reference sequence). This CDR3 region has 15 residues. Trimming cost V 5 bases and J 5 bases, with 13 bases left between them. CDR3 loop: CASSPLTDNNSPLHF. CDR3 bases: TGTGCCAGTAGTCCCCTGACGGACAATAATTCACCCCTCCACTTT. Full variable domain (missing parts from reference TRBV19 and TRBJ1-6): DGGITQSPKYLFRKEGQNVTLSCEQNLNHDAMYWYRQDPGQGLRLIYYSQIVNDFQKGDIAEGYSVSREKKESFPLTVTSAQKNPTAFYLCASSPLTDNNSPLHFGNGTRLTVT.

The rearrangement joins TRBV5-1 to TRBJ1-3; no clear D gene. Germline CDR1 SGHRS, CDR2 YFSETQ. This CDR3 has 15 amino acids. V was cut by 0 bases and J by 2 bases, with 9 bases left in between. The CDR3 spells CASSLAGTTGNTIYF. The DNA for the CDR3 is TGCGCCAGCAGCTTGGCAGGAACTACTGGAAACACCATATATTTT.

The genes are TRBV11-1 and TRBJ2-6, with D possibly TRBD2 on 5 matching bases. The CDR3 is made up of 15 amino acids. Trimming removed 1 base at V and 2 bases at J, with 6 bases between. Germline values: CDR1 SGHAT, CDR2 FQDESV (reference sequence). CDR3 residues: CASSLGRAGANVLTF. CDR3 in DNA: TGTGCCAGCAGCTTAGGGCGGGCTGGGGCCAACGTCCTGACTTTC.